The entry that follows covers one T cell receptor (beta chain) sequence. Profiling relied on immunoSEQ multiplex PCR, and the TCRdb table lists in-frame clones only, not all of them. The sample yields 18,000 or so clones, roughly 87% seen once. Trimming took 3 bases from V and 6 from J, leaving 3 bases between them. Germline CDR1 SEHNR, CDR2 FQNEAQ (reference sequence). This CDR3 has 10 amino acids. The data were obtained in a study of T cell changes during pregnancy in multiple sclerosis. This clonotype was sampled from a female donor in good health, enrolled as a control in a pregnancy study. The sample in question was CD8+ T cells from peripheral blood mononuclear cells, obtained in the second trimester of pregnancy. This chain links TRBV7-9 with TRBJ2-7; D call uncertain. The CDR3 loop is CASSLREQYF. Here the CDR3 DNA reads TGTGCCAGCAGCTTGCGCGAGCAGTACTTC.